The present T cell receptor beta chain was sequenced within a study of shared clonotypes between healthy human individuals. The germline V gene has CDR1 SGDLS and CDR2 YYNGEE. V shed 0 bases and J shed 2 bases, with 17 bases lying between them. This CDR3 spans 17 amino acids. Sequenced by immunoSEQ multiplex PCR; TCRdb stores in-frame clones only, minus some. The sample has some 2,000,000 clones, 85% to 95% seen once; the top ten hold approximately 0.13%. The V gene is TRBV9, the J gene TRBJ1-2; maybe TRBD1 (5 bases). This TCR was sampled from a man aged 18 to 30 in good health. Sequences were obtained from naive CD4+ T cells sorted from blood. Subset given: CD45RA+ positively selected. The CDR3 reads CASSVGLQGVFNYGYTF. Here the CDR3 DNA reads TGTGCCAGCAGCGTAGGACTGCAAGGGGTATTCAACTATGGCTACACCTTC.